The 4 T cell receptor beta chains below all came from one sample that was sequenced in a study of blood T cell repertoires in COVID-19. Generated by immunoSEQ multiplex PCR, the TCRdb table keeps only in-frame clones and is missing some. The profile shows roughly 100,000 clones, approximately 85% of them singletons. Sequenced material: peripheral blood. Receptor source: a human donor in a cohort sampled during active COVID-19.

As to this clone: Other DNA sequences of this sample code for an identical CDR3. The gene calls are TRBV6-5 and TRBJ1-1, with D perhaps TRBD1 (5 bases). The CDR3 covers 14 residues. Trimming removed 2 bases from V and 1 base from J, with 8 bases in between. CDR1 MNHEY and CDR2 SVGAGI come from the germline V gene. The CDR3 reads CASSYSGGNTEAFF. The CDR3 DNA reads TGTGCCAGCAGTTACAGCGGGGGGAACACTGAAGCTTTCTTT.

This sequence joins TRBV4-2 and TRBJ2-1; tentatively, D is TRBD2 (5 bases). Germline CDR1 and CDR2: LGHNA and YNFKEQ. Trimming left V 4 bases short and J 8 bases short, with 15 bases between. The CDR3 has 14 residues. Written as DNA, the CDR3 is TGTGCCAGCAGCCCCAGCGCGGTGGAGGATGAGCAGTTCTTC. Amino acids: CASSPSAVEDEQFF.

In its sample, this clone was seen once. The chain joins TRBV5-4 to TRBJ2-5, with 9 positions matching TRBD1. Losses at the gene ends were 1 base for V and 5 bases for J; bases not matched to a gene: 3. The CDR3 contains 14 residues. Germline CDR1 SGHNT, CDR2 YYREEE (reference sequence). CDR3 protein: CASSLRTGVETQYF. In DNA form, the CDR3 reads TGTGCCAGCAGCTTGAGGACAGGGGTCGAGACCCAGTACTTC.

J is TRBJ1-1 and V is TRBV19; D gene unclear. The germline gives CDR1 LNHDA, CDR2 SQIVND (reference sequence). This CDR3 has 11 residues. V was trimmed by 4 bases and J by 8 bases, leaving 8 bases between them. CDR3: CASSTGREAFF. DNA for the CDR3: TGTGCCAGTAGTACAGGCAGGGAAGCTTTCTTT.